These 20 T cell receptor beta chains were all obtained from the same sample, sequenced in a study of persistence of HIV-infected CD4 T cells. These receptors lack a known antigen. The immunoSEQ assay was version 4, run in survey mode. Profiled with immunoSEQ multiplex PCR; TCRdb holds only in-frame clones, not every one. This sample has under 15,000 clones, with roughly 70% found just once. The stimulus was lysate of CMV-infected fibroblasts, approximately 9.7 ug/mL. CD4+ T cells upregulating both CD40 ligand and CD69 were sorted as responding cells. Here the sequenced sample was CD4+ T cells sorted from PBMCs after approximately 19-hour stimulation, taken from a patient who received antiretroviral therapy. Source of these receptors: an adult man with HIV who was CMV-seropositive.

The rearrangement uses TRBV7-2 and TRBJ2-3; maybe TRBD1 (6 bases). Between the trimmed V and J ends, which lost 6 bases and 4 bases, there was a span of 14 bases. CDR1 and CDR2 from the germline V gene are SGHTA and FQGNSA. This CDR3 is 14 amino acids long. In DNA, the CDR3 is TGTGCCAGCAGTTCCACAGGGAGCCCAGATACGCAGTATTTT. The encoded protein is CASSSTGSPDTQYF.

The J gene is TRBJ2-2, the V gene TRBV27; 7 nucleotides agree with TRBD1. The CDR3 totals 18 residues. The germline CDR1 and CDR2 sequences are MNHEY and SMNVEV (reference sequence). Trimming removed 5 bases from V and 4 bases from J; junction bases left unmatched: 16. As DNA, the CDR3 is TGTGCCAGCAGTCTCCCCTCGGGACAGCACGTTTCCACCGGGGAGCTGTTTTTT. This gives the protein CASSLPSGQHVSTGELFF.

This clone was seen more than once but under ten times. The V gene is TRBV5-1, the J gene TRBJ1-4; tentative D call: TRBD1 (6 bases). Germline values: CDR1 SGHRS, CDR2 YFSETQ. The length of the CDR3 is 15 residues. Deletions cut 4 bases from V and 3 bases from J, with 13 bases between. The CDR3 loop is CASSPRGGPNEKLFF. The DNA of the CDR3 is TGCGCCAGCAGCCCCCGAGGGGGGCCTAATGAAAAACTGTTTTTT.

V and J are TRBV5-6 and TRBJ1-4, with a possible D match to TRBD1 (6 bases). The CDR3 consists of 15 residues. CDR1 and CDR2 (germline): SGHDT, YYEEEE. Between the trimmed V and J ends, which lost 2 bases and 5 bases, there was a span of 13 bases. CDR3 nucleotide sequence: TGTGCCAGCAGCTTAGGGGGAACGGGAAATGAAAAACTGTTTTTT. Translation gives CASSLGGTGNEKLFF.

V usage is TRBV28 and J usage is TRBJ2-3; 12 bases line up with TRBD2. V trimming: 5 bases; J trimming: 7 bases; junction bases outside the gene matches: 7. The CDR3 has 15 amino acids. Germline CDR1 is MDHEN and CDR2 is SYDVKM. The CDR3 coding sequence is TGTGCCAGCAGTCAACCTAGCGGGGGGGCATATACGCAGTATTTT. Amino acid sequence: CASSQPSGGAYTQYF. Full variable domain (rest looked up from reference TRBV28 and TRBJ2-3): DVKVTQSSRYLVKRTGEKVFLECVQDMDHENMFWYRQDPGLGLRLIYFSYDVKMKEKGDIPEGYSVSREKKERFSLILESASTNQTSMYLCASSQPSGGAYTQYFGPGTRLTVL.

This clone has just a few counts. This sequence joins TRBV30 and TRBJ1-1; no clear D gene. Germline V CDR1 and CDR2: GTSNPN, SVGIG (reference sequence). Trimming took off 3 bases at V and 7 bases at J, with 12 bases between the two ends. CDR3 length: 12 residues. The CDR3 bases are TGTGCCTGGAGCTCCCAGCAAAGTGAAGCTTTCTTT. As protein: CAWSSQQSEAFF.

V gene TRBV7-3 combines with J gene TRBJ1-6; 10 positions match TRBD1. Trimming removed 4 bases from V and 7 bases from J; junction bases left unmatched: 1. The length of the CDR3 is 14 residues. CDR1 is SGHTA, CDR2 FQGTGA, per germline. Written as DNA, the CDR3 is TGTGCCAGCAGCTCGACAGGGGGCAATTCACCCCTCCACTTT. Translated: CASSSTGGNSPLHF.

The chain couples TRBV4-1 to TRBJ2-7, with 9 nucleotides matching TRBD1. The V gene's germline CDR1 is MGHRA and CDR2 YSYEKL. The CDR3 sequence is 16 residues long. V was pared by 5 bases and J by 4 bases, with 12 bases of the junction left unmatched. In DNA, the CDR3 is TGCGCCAGCAGCACCACCGGGACAGGGAAGTGGTACGAGCAGTACTTC. This sequence encodes CASSTTGTGKWYEQYF.

This clone is classed as medium-sized. V usage is TRBV27 and J usage is TRBJ2-7; 9 bases align to TRBD1. Germline CDR1 and CDR2: MNHEY and SMNVEV (reference sequence). This CDR3 region has 15 residues. Unmatched junction bases numbered 6, after V lost 4 bases and J lost 2 bases. CDR3 amino acids: CASSSLRQGAYEQYF. The CDR3 coding sequence is TGTGCCAGCAGTTCCCTGAGACAGGGGGCCTACGAGCAGTACTTC.

V is TRBV2 and J is TRBJ1-6; D not resolved. Germline CDR1 is SNHLY and CDR2 is FYNNEI. This CDR3 spans 12 amino acids. The V end was cut by 7 bases, the J end by 8 bases, with 9 bases between. The CDR3 region is CASKLWDSPLHF. The DNA of the CDR3 is TGTGCCAGCAAATTGTGGGATTCACCCCTCCACTTT.

The CDR3 protein is CASSYSSGGYTDTQYF. The CDR3 DNA is TGTGCCAGCAGTTACTCTAGCGGGGGTTATACAGATACGCAGTATTTT. This rearrangement joins TRBV6-5 to TRBJ2-3; TRBD2 agrees at 9 bases. The CDR3 runs to 16 residues. The V and J ends lost 0 bases and 3 bases, in that order; junction bases with no gene match: 4. CDR1 is MNHEY, CDR2 SVGAGI, per germline.

V gene TRBV19 combines with J gene TRBJ2-5, with a possible D match to TRBD1 (6 bases). The V gene lost 10 bases and the J gene lost 5 bases, with 14 bases spanning the gap. From germline, CDR1 is LNHDA and CDR2 SQIVND (reference sequence). The CDR3 extends over 12 amino acids. This CDR3 reads CATATGRETQYF. CDR3 bases: TGTGCCACCGCAACAGGGCGCGAGACCCAGTACTTC.

This clone was detected only a few times. The chain couples TRBV6-1 to TRBJ1-2; D gene ambiguous. Deletions cut 2 bases from V and 4 bases from J, with 17 bases between. The CDR3 is 16 amino acids. The germline gives CDR1 MNHNS, CDR2 SASEGT. The DNA for the CDR3 is TGTGCCAGCAGTGAAAGAGTCGCGCACAGTTCCTATGGCTACACCTTC. Its protein product is CASSERVAHSSYGYTF.

This CDR3 reads CASSPRRDPNEKLFF. The CDR3 DNA reads TGTGCCAGCTCACCAAGGCGGGACCCAAATGAAAAACTGTTTTTT. This chain joins TRBV18 and TRBJ1-4; the D gene is possibly TRBD1 (5 bases). The V end was cut by 2 bases, the J end by 5 bases, with 12 bases between. The CDR3 loop spans 15 amino acids. Germline-derived CDR1 and CDR2 are KGHSH and LQKENI.

The rearrangement uses TRBV6-5 and TRBJ2-7; TRBD2 is a possible D gene (6 bases). V lost 11 bases and J lost 1, with 12 bases in between. The CDR3 is 12 residues long. Germline assignment: CDR1 MNHEY and CDR2 SVGAGI. The CDR3 nucleotides are TGTGCCGGGGCGGAGGGATCCTACGAGCAGTACTTC. Its protein product is CAGAEGSYEQYF.

This chain uses TRBV6-2 or TRBV6-3 with TRBJ2-4, with TRBD2 identical over 12 bases. Germline V CDR1 and CDR2: MNHEY, SVGEGT. With 0 bases clipped from V and 0 bases from J, the junction kept 6 bases outside the gene matches. The CDR3 consists of 19 residues. CDR3 sequence (DNA): TGTGCCAGCAGTTACTCTTACGGGACTAGCGGGCTAGCCAAAAACATTCAGTACTTC. It specifies CASSYSYGTSGLAKNIQYF.

The chain links TRBV5-1 to TRBJ2-4; D uncertain. CDR3 length equals 16 residues. From germline, CDR1 is SGHRS and CDR2 YFSETQ. V was clipped by 0 bases and J by 8 bases, with 18 bases between them. The CDR3 DNA follows: TGCGCCAGCAGCTTGGGGCTCAGGCCCAACTGGGACATTCAGTACTTC. This sequence encodes CASSLGLRPNWDIQYF.

V usage is TRBV2 and J usage is TRBJ2-6; D gene ambiguous. Trimming took off 7 bases at V and 0 bases at J, with 7 bases between the two ends. This CDR3 has 14 residues. The V gene's germline CDR1 is SNHLY and CDR2 FYNNEI. CDR3 sequence reads: CASTEYSGANVLTF. The CDR3 DNA sequence: TGTGCCAGCACCGAATACTCTGGGGCCAACGTCCTGACTTTC.

The V call is TRBV19, the J call TRBJ1-2, with 7 bases lining up with TRBD1. Trimming took 6 bases from V and 7 from J; bases not matched to a gene: 11. CDR1 and CDR2 from the germline V gene are LNHDA and SQIVND (reference sequence). The length of the CDR3 is 14 residues. CDR3 protein: CASSLRDRRGGYTF. In DNA, the CDR3 is TGTGCCAGTAGCCTCCGGGACAGACGGGGTGGCTACACCTTC.

The chain links TRBV9 to TRBJ2-5, with 7 nucleotides matching TRBD2. V shed 4 bases and J 2 bases; nucleotides not matched to a gene: 5. From germline, CDR1 is SGDLS and CDR2 YYNGEE. The CDR3 covers 14 residues. The chain's CDR3 is CASSFGRAQETQYF. CDR3 nucleotide sequence: TGTGCCAGCAGCTTTGGGAGGGCTCAAGAGACCCAGTACTTC.